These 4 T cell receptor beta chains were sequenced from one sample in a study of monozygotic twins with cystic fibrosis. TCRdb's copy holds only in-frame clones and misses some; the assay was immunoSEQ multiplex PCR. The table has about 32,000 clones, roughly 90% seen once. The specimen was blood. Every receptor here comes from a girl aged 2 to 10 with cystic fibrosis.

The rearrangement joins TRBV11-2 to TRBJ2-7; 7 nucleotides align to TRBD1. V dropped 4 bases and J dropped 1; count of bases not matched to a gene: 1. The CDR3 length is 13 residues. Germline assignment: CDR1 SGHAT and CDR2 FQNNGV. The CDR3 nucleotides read TGTGCCAGCAGCTGGGACAGTTCCTACGAGCAGTACTTC. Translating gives CASSWDSSYEQYF.

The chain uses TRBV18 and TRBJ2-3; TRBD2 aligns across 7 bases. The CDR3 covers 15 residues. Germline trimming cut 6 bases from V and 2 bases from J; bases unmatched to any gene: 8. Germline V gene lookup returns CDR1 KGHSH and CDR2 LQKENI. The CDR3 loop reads CASSLGAGTTDTQYF. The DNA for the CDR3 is TGTGCCAGCTCCCTTGGAGCGGGAACCACAGATACGCAGTATTTT.

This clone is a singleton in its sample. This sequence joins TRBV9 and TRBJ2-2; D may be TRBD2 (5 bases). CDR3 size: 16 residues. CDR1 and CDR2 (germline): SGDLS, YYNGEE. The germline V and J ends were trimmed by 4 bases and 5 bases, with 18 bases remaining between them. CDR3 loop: CASSLPLQGGTGELFF. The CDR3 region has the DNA TGTGCCAGCAGCCTCCCGTTACAAGGCGGGACCGGGGAGCTGTTTTTT.

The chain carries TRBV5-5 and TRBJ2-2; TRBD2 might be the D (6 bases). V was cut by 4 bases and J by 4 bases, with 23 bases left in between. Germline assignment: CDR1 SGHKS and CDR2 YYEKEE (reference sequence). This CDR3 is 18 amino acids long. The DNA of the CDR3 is TGTGCCAGCAGCATCGCGGGACGGCTCCGGGACGGCACCGGGGAGCTGTTTTTT. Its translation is CASSIAGRLRDGTGELFF.